These 27 T cell receptor beta chains were all obtained from the same sample, sequenced in a study of Ad26.COV2.S vaccination and SARS-CoV-2 variants. Data came from immunoSEQ multiplex PCR; TCRdb stores just in-frame clones and leaves some out. This sample has some 300,000 clones, with 85% to 90% found just once. Treatment given: about 20 received Ad26.COV2.S at low or high dose, single or two shots; about 5 received placebo; per-sample allocation not given. The investigators took samples on day 63 after the first vaccine or placebo injection. The sample here was peripheral blood, taken in a trial of Ad26.COV2.S vaccine versus placebo. The receptors were sampled from a person between 18 and 65 years old who received the Ad26.COV2.S COVID-19 vaccine or a placebo.

V usage is TRBV7-2 and J usage is TRBJ2-2; no firm D call. The germline V and J ends were trimmed by 5 bases and 6 bases, with 7 bases remaining between them. This CDR3 has 12 amino acids. Germline loops: CDR1 SGHTA, CDR2 FQGNSA. The CDR3 region is CASSPHSGELFF. DNA for the CDR3: TGTGCCAGCAGCCCCCACTCCGGGGAGCTGTTTTTT.

This clone was seen just once. The CDR3 here is CASGSGGRSPLHF. The CDR3 coding sequence is TGCGCCAGCGGTTCGGGGGGCCGGTCACCCCTCCACTTT. The chain uses TRBV4-1 and TRBJ1-6; weak D call: TRBD1 (6 bases). CDR3 length equals 13 residues. Germline V gene data show CDR1 as MGHRA and CDR2 as YSYEKL. V lost 8 bases, J lost 10 bases, and 15 bases lay in between.

The chain joins TRBV18 to TRBJ1-5, with D maybe TRBD1 (6 bases). V lost 6 bases and J lost 0, with 9 bases in between. The CDR3 covers 14 residues. Germline CDR1 is KGHSH and CDR2 is LQKENI. Here the CDR3 DNA reads TGTGCCAGCTCCTCGGACAGTAGCAATCAGCCCCAGCATTTT. It translates to CASSSDSSNQPQHF.

This sequence joins TRBV3-1 (or the pseudogene TRBV3-2) and TRBJ1-2; D possibly corresponds to TRBD1 (5 bases). The germline V gene encodes CDR1 LGHDT and CDR2 YNNKEL (reference sequence). This CDR3 comprises 14 residues. Trimming shortened V by 1 base and J by 4 bases, and 10 bases separated the two germline ends. CDR3 nucleotide sequence: TGTGCCAGCAGCCAAGCCAGGGCGGTCTATGGCTACACCTTC. The encoded protein is CASSQARAVYGYTF.

The sample holds a few counts of this clone. This rearrangement joins TRBV30 to TRBJ2-7, with D tentatively TRBD1 (5 bases). V was cut by 3 bases and J by 5 bases, with 20 bases left in between. The CDR3 is made up of 15 amino acids. In germline, CDR1 is GTSNPN, CDR2 SVGIG (reference sequence). CDR3 residues: CAWSPSGYLDDEQYF. CDR3 in DNA: TGTGCCTGGAGCCCTTCAGGGTATCTGGACGACGAGCAGTACTTC.

The chain uses TRBV7-9 and TRBJ2-2; D not certain. Trimming left V 10 bases short and J 1 base short, with 19 bases between. This CDR3 has 16 amino acids. Germline V gene data show CDR1 as SEHNR and CDR2 as FQNEAQ (reference sequence). The CDR3: CAIEKPGHKNTGELFF. In DNA, the CDR3 is TGTGCCATCGAGAAACCGGGCCACAAGAACACCGGGGAGCTGTTTTTT.

This chain links TRBV30 with TRBJ2-7; D is perhaps TRBD1 (6 bases). Trimming left V 5 bases short and J 3 bases short, with 14 bases between. The length of the CDR3 is 13 residues. CDR1 is GTSNPN, CDR2 SVGIG, per germline (reference sequence). The CDR3 here is CAWVKGDGYEQYF. As DNA, the CDR3 is TGTGCCTGGGTAAAGGGGGACGGCTACGAGCAGTACTTC.

V is TRBV30 and J is TRBJ1-5, with a weak D call TRBD1 (5 bases). The CDR3 extends over 15 amino acids. Trimming took off 0 bases at V and 0 bases at J, with 9 bases between the two ends. CDR1 is GTSNPN, CDR2 SVGIG, per germline (reference sequence). CDR3 protein: CAWSVRGSSNQPQHF. The DNA of the CDR3 is TGTGCCTGGAGTGTACGGGGCAGTAGCAATCAGCCCCAGCATTTT.

The J gene is TRBJ2-7, the V gene TRBV6-2 or TRBV6-3; D gene uncertain. The CDR3 sequence is 14 residues long. Trimming shortened V by 5 bases and J by 1 base, and 12 bases separated the two germline ends. Germline CDR1 MNHEY, CDR2 SVGEGT. Here the CDR3 reads CASSPPSASYEQYF. CDR3 DNA: TGTGCCAGCAGTCCCCCAAGTGCTTCCTACGAGCAGTACTTC.

This sequence joins TRBV16 and TRBJ1-1; possible D gene TRBD1, 6 bases. V was cut by 4 bases and J by 7 bases, with 16 bases left in between. Looked up from germline, CDR1 is KGHSY and CDR2 is FQNENV. The CDR3 is made up of 14 amino acids. The CDR3 sequence is CASSPIRGASEAFF. Written as DNA, the CDR3 is TGTGCCAGCAGCCCCATCCGGGGGGCAAGTGAAGCTTTCTTT.

The chain couples TRBV30 to TRBJ1-2, with a weak D call TRBD1 (5 bases). With 4 bases removed from V and 8 bases from J, the gap between germline ends came to 20 bases. This CDR3 has 14 amino acids. Germline loops: CDR1 GTSNPN, CDR2 SVGIG (reference sequence). CDR3 bases: TGTGCCTGGAAGGAAGGGACCAGGGCGGTAGGCTACACCTTC. This encodes CAWKEGTRAVGYTF.

The chain uses TRBV6-5 and TRBJ1-2, with D possibly matching TRBD1 (6 bases). This CDR3 contains 14 residues. V was shortened by 7 bases and J by 2 bases, with 14 bases between the two germline ends. Germline V gene sequence: CDR1 MNHEY, CDR2 SVGAGI. CDR3 sequence: CASKREQGNYGYTF. The CDR3 DNA follows: TGTGCCAGCAAGAGGGAGCAGGGGAACTATGGCTACACCTTC.

J is TRBJ2-5 and V is TRBV18; 13 bases are shared with TRBD2. Trimming took 3 bases from V and 0 from J; bases not matched to a gene: 4. The CDR3 sequence is 17 residues long. The germline V gene encodes CDR1 KGHSH and CDR2 LQKENI. The chain's CDR3 is CASSPPGLAGYQETQYF. Here the CDR3 DNA reads TGTGCCAGCTCACCCCCGGGACTAGCGGGGTACCAAGAGACCCAGTACTTC.

This chain connects TRBV18 to TRBJ1-2; D is unclear. The CDR3 runs 14 residues. The germline gives CDR1 KGHSH, CDR2 LQKENI. V shed 1 base and J shed 4 bases, with 10 bases lying between them. The CDR3 coding sequence is TGTGCCAGCTCACCACAGGGATATGGCTATGGCTACACCTTC. It is translated as CASSPQGYGYGYTF.

The rearrangement links TRBV3-1 (or the pseudogene TRBV3-2) to TRBJ2-5, with TRBD1 matching 8 bases. The CDR3 runs 15 residues. Germline CDR1 LGHDT, CDR2 YNNKEL (reference sequence). V shed 4 bases and J 4 bases; nucleotides not matched to a gene: 8. The CDR3 reads CASSLIRGRRETQYF. CDR3 sequence (DNA): TGTGCCAGCAGCCTCATCAGGGGGCGCAGAGAGACCCAGTACTTC.

The chain carries TRBV5-1 and TRBJ2-6; no definite D call. Trimming shortened V by 2 bases and J by 2 bases, and 11 bases separated the two germline ends. This CDR3 has 16 residues. Per the germline V gene, CDR1 is SGHRS and CDR2 is YFSETQ. The CDR3 here is CASSFRVLAGANVLTF. Here the CDR3 DNA reads TGCGCCAGCAGCTTCCGGGTCTTAGCTGGGGCCAACGTCCTGACTTTC.

The rearrangement links TRBV6-5 to TRBJ2-7, with no clear D. Germline V gene data show CDR1 as MNHEY and CDR2 as SVGAGI. V was shortened by 4 bases and J by 2 bases, with 12 bases between the two germline ends. CDR3 length: 14 residues. In nucleotides, the CDR3 is TGTGCCAGCAGTTCATACAGTGGCCCCTACGAGCAGTACTTC. Protein sequence: CASSSYSGPYEQYF.

Comments on this clone: Other nucleotide sequences in the sample specify the same CDR3. This CDR3 reads CASSRQGNTEAFF. In nucleotides, the CDR3 is TGTGCCAGTAGTAGACAGGGGAACACTGAAGCTTTCTTT. The rearrangement uses TRBV19 and TRBJ1-1, with 7 bases aligning to TRBD1. Looked up from germline, CDR1 is LNHDA and CDR2 is SQIVND (reference sequence). This CDR3 contains 13 residues. The trim removed 4 bases at V and 1 base at J, leaving 0 bases unmatched.

This chain uses TRBV6-1 with TRBJ1-2; D is possibly TRBD1 (5 bases). The V end lost 3 bases, the J end lost 8 bases, and 16 bases lay between the germline ends. This CDR3 has 14 residues. The germline V gene has CDR1 MNHNS and CDR2 SASEGT. CDR3 in amino acids: CASSESGGVEGYTF. The CDR3, as DNA: TGTGCCAGCAGTGAGTCGGGAGGGGTTGAGGGCTACACCTTC.

This clone was recorded many times. The rearrangement uses TRBV4-1 and TRBJ2-1, with D maybe TRBD2 (5 bases). Germline loops: CDR1 MGHRA, CDR2 YSYEKL. Trimming took 1 base from V and 0 from J, leaving 16 bases between them. There are 18 residues in the CDR3. The DNA for the CDR3 is TGCGCCAGCAGCCAAGTGAACTTCATAGGGAGCTCCTACAATGAGCAGTTCTTC. This encodes CASSQVNFIGSSYNEQFF.

This clone has a single count. The V and J genes are TRBV6-6 and TRBJ1-5, with 9 bases identical to TRBD1. CDR3 size: 19 residues. The V gene end was trimmed by 5 bases and the J gene end by 0 bases; junction bases not matched to a gene: 14. Looked up from germline, CDR1 is MNHNY and CDR2 is SVGAGI (reference sequence). The CDR3, as DNA: TGTGCCAGCAGTCCCACAGGGGGCAACTCCCTTTATAGCAATCAGCCCCAGCATTTT. It codes for CASSPTGGNSLYSNQPQHF.

V gene TRBV11-2 combines with J gene TRBJ2-1; no clear D. Deletions cut 0 bases from V and 4 bases from J, with 10 bases between. CDR1 is SGHAT, CDR2 FQNNGV, per germline. This CDR3 comprises 15 residues. CDR3 residues: CASSLDHDKYNEQFF. CDR3 nucleotides: TGTGCCAGCAGCTTAGACCACGACAAATACAATGAGCAGTTCTTC.

This sequence joins TRBV18 and TRBJ2-1; 9 bases fit TRBD2. Germline V gives CDR1 KGHSH, CDR2 LQKENI. The V and J ends lost 5 bases and 4 bases, in that order; junction bases with no gene match: 6. CDR3 length: 15 amino acids. Here the CDR3 DNA reads TGTGCCAGCTCAATACAGCGGGGGGCGTACAATGAGCAGTTCTTC. This translates into CASSIQRGAYNEQFF.

The chain uses TRBV6-2 or TRBV6-3 and TRBJ2-7; no clear D gene. The CDR3 is made up of 11 amino acids. Germline CDR1 and CDR2: MNHEY and SVGEGT. V was pared by 0 bases and J by 12 bases, with 9 bases between. The CDR3 protein is CASSYSQWRYF. The DNA of the CDR3 is TGTGCCAGCAGTTACTCCCAGTGGAGGTACTTC.

This chain connects TRBV5-1 to TRBJ1-1; D is uncertain. The CDR3 sequence is 14 residues long. The germline V gene encodes CDR1 SGHRS and CDR2 YFSETQ. The V end was cut by 8 bases, the J end by 1 base, with 15 bases between. CDR3 protein: CASSVAQTNTEAFF. The CDR3 region has the DNA TGCGCCAGTAGCGTGGCCCAGACGAACACTGAAGCTTTCTTT.

The chain uses TRBV7-8 and TRBJ1-5; D not resolved. The CDR3 sequence is 14 residues long. CDR1 is SGHVS and CDR2 is FQNEAQ in the germline V gene. V dropped 5 bases and J dropped 5 bases, with 13 bases sitting between them. CDR3 coding DNA: TGTGCCAGCAGCCCCCATGGCGGGGATCAGCCCCAGCATTTT. Protein: CASSPHGGDQPQHF.

V and J are TRBV3-1 (or the pseudogene TRBV3-2) and TRBJ1-1; D gene ambiguous. Trimming left V 5 bases short and J 6 bases short, with 10 bases between. Germline values: CDR1 LGHDT, CDR2 YNNKEL (reference sequence). CDR3 length equals 12 residues. The CDR3: CASSFGGAEAFF. Here the CDR3 DNA reads TGTGCCAGCAGCTTCGGAGGCGCTGAAGCTTTCTTT.